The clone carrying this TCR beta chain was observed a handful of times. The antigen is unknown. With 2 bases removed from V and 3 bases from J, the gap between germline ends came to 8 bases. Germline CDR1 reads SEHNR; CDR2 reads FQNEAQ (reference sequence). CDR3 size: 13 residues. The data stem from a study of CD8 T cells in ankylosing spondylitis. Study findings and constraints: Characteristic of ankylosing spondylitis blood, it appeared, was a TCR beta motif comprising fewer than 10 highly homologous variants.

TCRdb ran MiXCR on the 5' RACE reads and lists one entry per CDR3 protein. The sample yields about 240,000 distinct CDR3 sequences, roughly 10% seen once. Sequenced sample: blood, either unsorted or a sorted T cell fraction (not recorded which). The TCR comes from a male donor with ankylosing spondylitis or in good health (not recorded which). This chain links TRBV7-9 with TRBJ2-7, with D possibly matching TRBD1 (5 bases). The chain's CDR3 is CASSLLGDYEQYF. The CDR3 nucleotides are TGTGCCAGCAGCTTATTAGGGGACTACGAGCAGTACTTC.